The 14 T cell receptor beta chains below were found in one sample sequenced in a study of patients and donors after allogeneic stem cell transplantation. MiXCR, run by TCRdb on the RT-PCR reads, gives a single entry per CDR3 protein. The table shows roughly 960,000 distinct CDR3 sequences, with 15% to 20% occurring only once. Sequenced material: blood, either unsorted or a sorted T cell fraction (not recorded which). These receptors were taken from a human donor who was either an allogeneic HSCT recipient or a stem cell or donor lymphocyte infusion donor (not recorded which). It is not recorded whose cells these are; they may come from a transplant donor.

This clonotype was seen a handful of times. The V gene is TRBV5-1, the J gene TRBJ1-2; D is ambiguous. This CDR3 contains 14 residues. V dropped 0 bases and J dropped 4 bases, with 10 bases sitting between them. Germline CDR1 SGHRS, CDR2 YFSETQ. The CDR3 region is CASSLAGLTYGYTF. Written as DNA, the CDR3 is TGCGCCAGCAGCTTGGCCGGGCTCACCTATGGCTACACCTTC.

This clonotype has only a few counts. The chain has TRBV9 and TRBJ2-1; 9 nucleotides agree with TRBD2. The CDR3 consists of 16 residues. Per germline, CDR1 SGDLS and CDR2 YYNGEE. The ends lost 4 bases at V and 2 bases at J; junction bases unmatched: 7. The CDR3 loop is CASSTTGLATYNEQFF. The DNA for the CDR3 is TGTGCCAGCAGCACTACTGGACTAGCGACCTACAATGAGCAGTTCTTC.

The chain recombines TRBV5-1 with TRBJ2-5; TRBD2 is a possible D gene (6 bases). Trimming removed 0 bases at V and 4 bases at J, with 16 bases between. From germline, CDR1 is SGHRS and CDR2 YFSETQ. This CDR3 region has 16 residues. For the CDR3, the DNA is TGCGCCAGCAGCTTGGCCGCCGGGGGTAGCGTAGAGACCCAGTACTTC. This gives the protein CASSLAAGGSVETQYF.

The chain is built from TRBV25-1 and TRBJ1-5; the D gene is possibly TRBD1 (5 bases). Germline loops: CDR1 MGHDK, CDR2 SYGVNS. The CDR3 has 15 residues. Trimming stripped 7 bases from V and 0 bases from J, with 13 bases between. CDR3 sequence reads: CASTAGGYSNQPQHF. DNA of the CDR3: TGTGCCAGCACGGCGGGGGGATATAGCAATCAGCCCCAGCATTTT.

This clonotype was seen more than once but under ten times. The chain has TRBV20-1 and TRBJ2-7; no definite D call. Germline loops: CDR1 DFQATT, CDR2 SNEGSKA (reference sequence). The CDR3 length is 14 residues. Trimming shortened V by 6 bases and J by 0 bases, and 15 bases separated the two germline ends. As DNA, the CDR3 is TGCAGTGCCCGAACCAAATGGGACTCCTACGAGCAGTACTTC. It translates to CSARTKWDSYEQYF.

This clonotype was counted between two and nine times. V usage is TRBV18 and J usage is TRBJ1-1, with D unresolved. Germline V lookup: CDR1 KGHSH, CDR2 LQKENI. The CDR3 is 14 amino acids. V dropped 2 bases and J dropped 4 bases, with 11 bases sitting between them. CDR3 bases: TGTGCCAGCTCACCAAGGCGGGTGGGCACTGAAGCTTTCTTT. Translating it yields CASSPRRVGTEAFF.

The chain is built from TRBV5-1 and TRBJ2-5; maybe TRBD1 (6 bases). Trimming took off 0 bases at V and 5 bases at J, with 17 bases between the two ends. Looked up from germline, CDR1 is SGHRS and CDR2 is YFSETQ. The CDR3 contains 16 residues. Here the CDR3 reads CASSLAGGGGLETQYF. CDR3 bases: TGCGCCAGCAGCTTGGCCGGTGGGGGCGGGTTGGAGACCCAGTACTTC.

This rearrangement joins TRBV7-8 to TRBJ2-7; no firm D call. Trimming took 5 bases from V and 3 from J, leaving 11 bases between them. The CDR3 totals 13 residues. Per germline, CDR1 SGHVS and CDR2 FQNEAQ. The CDR3: CASSRARDYEQYF. Written as DNA, the CDR3 is TGTGCCAGCAGCCGCGCACGTGACTACGAGCAGTACTTC.

This clonotype was found a few times. This chain connects TRBV20-1 to TRBJ1-2; TRBD1 matches 12 bases. The length of the CDR3 is 16 residues. V shed 0 bases and J 2 bases; nucleotides not matched to a gene: 4. The V gene's germline CDR1 is DFQATT and CDR2 SNEGSKA (reference sequence). The CDR3 loop reads CSARDRDRGPNYGYTF. The CDR3, as DNA: TGCAGTGCTAGAGATCGGGACAGGGGGCCGAACTATGGCTACACCTTC.

This clonotype was seen only a few times. The J gene is TRBJ1-1, the V gene TRBV7-9; tentatively, D is TRBD1 (6 bases). V lost 5 bases and J 1 base, leaving 20 bases between the germline ends. Germline CDR1 is SEHNR and CDR2 is FQNEAQ (reference sequence). The CDR3 is 17 amino acids. CDR3 amino acids: CASSPQGGLGPNTEAFF. CDR3 nucleotide sequence: TGTGCCAGCAGCCCCCAAGGGGGATTAGGTCCGAACACTGAAGCTTTCTTT.

J is TRBJ2-2 and V is TRBV19; D uncertain. Looked up from germline, CDR1 is LNHDA and CDR2 is SQIVND (reference sequence). The V end was cut by 3 bases, the J end by 6 bases, with 8 bases between. This CDR3 has 13 residues. CDR3 sequence reads: CASSIRDAGELFF. Written as DNA, the CDR3 is TGTGCCAGTAGTATCCGCGATGCCGGGGAGCTGTTTTTT.

This clonotype has a handful of counts. CDR3 coding DNA: TGTGCCAGCAGCCAAGATGCTACCTCTGGAAACACCATATATTTT. Translated: CASSQDATSGNTIYF. The rearrangement joins TRBV4-2 to TRBJ1-3; D not resolved. The germline gives CDR1 LGHNA, CDR2 YNFKEQ. The CDR3 runs 15 residues. Deletions cut 0 bases from V and 0 bases from J, with 6 bases between.

This sequence joins TRBV6-5 and TRBJ1-6, with 10 bases lining up with TRBD1. In germline, CDR1 is MNHEY, CDR2 SVGAGI. The CDR3 sequence is 16 residues long. Trimming removed 2 bases from V and 8 bases from J; junction bases left unmatched: 6. The CDR3, as DNA: TGTGCCAGCAGTTACAATACCGGGACAGGGGATTCACCCCTCCACTTT. Encoded protein: CASSYNTGTGDSPLHF.

This clonotype was picked up many times. V is TRBV4-1 and J is TRBJ1-1; 10 bases fit TRBD1. V lost 1 base and J lost 0; bases outside the gene matches: 2. Germline V gene lookup returns CDR1 MGHRA and CDR2 YSYEKL. The CDR3 has 16 amino acids. CDR3 loop: CASSQGDRGLNTEAFF. Written as DNA, the CDR3 is TGCGCCAGCAGCCAAGGGGACAGGGGCCTGAACACTGAAGCTTTCTTT.